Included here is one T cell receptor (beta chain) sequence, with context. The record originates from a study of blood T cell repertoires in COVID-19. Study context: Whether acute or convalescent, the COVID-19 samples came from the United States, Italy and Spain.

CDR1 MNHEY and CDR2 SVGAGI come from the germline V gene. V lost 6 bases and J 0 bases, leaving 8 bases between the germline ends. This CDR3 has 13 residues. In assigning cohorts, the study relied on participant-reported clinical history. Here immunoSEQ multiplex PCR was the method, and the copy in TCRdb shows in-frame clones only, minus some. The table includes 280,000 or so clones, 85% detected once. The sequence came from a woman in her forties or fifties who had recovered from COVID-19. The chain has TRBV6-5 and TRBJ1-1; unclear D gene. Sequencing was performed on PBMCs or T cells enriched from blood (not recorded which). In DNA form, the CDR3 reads TGTGCCAGCAGGCTGGCCGTGAACACTGAAGCTTTCTTT. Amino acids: CASRLAVNTEAFF.